The 7 T cell receptor beta chains given below trace back to one sample, sequenced in a study of response to subunit inactivated influenza vaccine. TCRdb ran MiXCR on the RT-PCR reads and lists one entry per CDR3 protein. The sample holds fewer than 800,000 distinct CDR3 sequences; around 16% are singletons and the top ten take 11%. Sample: PBMCs from blood, taken 11 to 12 days after vaccination. These TCRs come from a man aged 50-60 years who received an inactivated influenza vaccine.

V gene TRBV29-1 combines with J gene TRBJ2-5; D is possibly TRBD2 (6 bases). Germline CDR1 reads SQVTM; CDR2 reads ANQGSEA. V lost 4 bases, J lost 5 bases, and 20 bases lay in between. This CDR3 comprises 15 residues. CDR3 nucleotide sequence: TGCAGCGTTGTAGGGAGGAACTTGAATGGTGAGACCCAGTACTTC. It codes for CSVVGRNLNGETQYF. The variable domain in full, with the rest retrieved from reference TRBV29-1 and TRBJ2-5, is SAVISQKPSRDICQRGTSLTIQCQVDSQVTMMFWYRQQPGQSLTLIATANQGSEATYESGFVIDKFPISRPNLTFSTLTVSNMSPEDSSIYLCSVVGRNLNGETQYFGPGTRLLVL.

Remarks on this clonotype: Compared with germline, one end of the junction differs, possibly owing to a read error. The V and J genes are TRBV15 and TRBJ1-2; D gene ambiguous. The germline CDR1 and CDR2 sequences are LNHNV and YYDKDF (reference sequence). This CDR3 comprises 12 residues. The CDR3 nucleotides are TGTGCCACCAGCAGAGGAAGCGAGGGCTGCACCTTC. Its translation: CATSRGSEGCTF.

V is TRBV7-2 and J is TRBJ1-3, with D hard to call. V shed 3 bases and J shed 0 bases, with 9 bases lying between them. This CDR3 is built from 15 residues. Germline V CDR1 and CDR2: SGHTA, FQGNSA. The CDR3 bases are TGTGCCAGCAGCTTCTACGGGAGCTCTGGAAACACCATATATTTT. Its protein product is CASSFYGSSGNTIYF.

V and J are TRBV12-3 or TRBV12-4 and TRBJ2-1, with 7 positions matching TRBD1. This CDR3 is built from 14 residues. V trimming: 0 bases; J trimming: 6 bases; junction bases outside the gene matches: 2. CDR3 residues: CASSLARTGNEQFF. The CDR3 bases are TGTGCCAGCAGTTTAGCGCGGACAGGCAATGAGCAGTTCTTC.

CDR3 DNA sequence: TGTGCCAGCAGCTTGGACAGGTGGGTAGGGAACACTGAAGCTTTCTTT. It specifies CASSLDRWVGNTEAFF. The chain is built from TRBV7-9 and TRBJ1-1; 7 nucleotides match TRBD1. This CDR3 contains 16 residues. Germline V gene lookup returns CDR1 SEHNR and CDR2 FQNEAQ (reference sequence). V was pared by 3 bases and J by 1 base, with 8 bases of the junction left unmatched.

CDR3 sequence reads: CASSQVPGVNTEAFF. For the CDR3, the DNA is TGCGCCAGCAGCCAAGTTCCGGGGGTGAACACTGAAGCTTTCTTT. This rearrangement joins TRBV4-1 to TRBJ1-1, with D perhaps matching TRBD1 (5 bases). The CDR3 covers 15 residues. V lost 1 base, J lost 0 bases, and 9 bases lay in between. Germline V lookup: CDR1 MGHRA, CDR2 YSYEKL.

The rearrangement uses TRBV14 and TRBJ2-1, with 11 bases that match TRBD1. With 6 bases clipped from V and 8 bases from J, the junction kept 12 bases outside the gene matches. The CDR3 length is 16 residues. The germline V gene has CDR1 SGHDN and CDR2 FVKESK. The CDR3 here is CASSRTGGAFLDEQFF. The CDR3 nucleotides are TGTGCCAGCAGTCGGACAGGGGGCGCTTTTTTGGATGAGCAGTTCTTC.